This T cell receptor beta chain was profiled in a study of T-cell reconstitution after alpha-beta-depleted transplantation in children. Overall study findings and caveats: T-cell numbers and diversity one year post-transplant derived largely from freshly generated T cells.

This CDR3 region has 14 residues. The ends were cut back, 8 bases at V and 4 bases at J, with 17 bases in the middle. It was with unique molecular identifiers that the TCRbeta library was prepared. A single record per CDR3 protein comes from TCRdb applying MiXCR to the PCR reads. The sample gives about 980,000 distinct CDR3 sequences, around 30% of which show up once; roughly 31% is in the top ten. This clonotype has just a few counts. Its specificity is not known. The sequencing here drew on PBMCs, mostly from graft donor cells, taken 360 days after TCRalphabeta/CD19-depleted stem cell transplant. This rearrangement joins TRBV12-3 or TRBV12-4 to TRBJ2-5; no clear D. The origin of this receptor is a boy in the first two years of life who had a stem cell transplant for SCID, so the T cells may come from the graft donor. CDR3 in amino acids: CASREGRSGETQYF. The CDR3, as DNA: TGTGCCAGCCGTGAAGGGCGCTCAGGAGAGACCCAGTACTTC.